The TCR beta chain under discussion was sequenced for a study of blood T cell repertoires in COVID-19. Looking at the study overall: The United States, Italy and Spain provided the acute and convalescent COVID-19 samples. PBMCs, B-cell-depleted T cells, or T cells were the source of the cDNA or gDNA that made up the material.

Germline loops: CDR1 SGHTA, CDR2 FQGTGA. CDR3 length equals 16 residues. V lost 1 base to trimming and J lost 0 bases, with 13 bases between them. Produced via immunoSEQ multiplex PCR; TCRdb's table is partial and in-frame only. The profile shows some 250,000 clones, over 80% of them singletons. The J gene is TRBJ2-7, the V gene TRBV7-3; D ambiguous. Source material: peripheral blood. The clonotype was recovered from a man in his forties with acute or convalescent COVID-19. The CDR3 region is CASSLNGVSDSYEQYF. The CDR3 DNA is TGTGCCAGCAGCTTAAACGGAGTCAGTGACTCCTACGAGCAGTACTTC.